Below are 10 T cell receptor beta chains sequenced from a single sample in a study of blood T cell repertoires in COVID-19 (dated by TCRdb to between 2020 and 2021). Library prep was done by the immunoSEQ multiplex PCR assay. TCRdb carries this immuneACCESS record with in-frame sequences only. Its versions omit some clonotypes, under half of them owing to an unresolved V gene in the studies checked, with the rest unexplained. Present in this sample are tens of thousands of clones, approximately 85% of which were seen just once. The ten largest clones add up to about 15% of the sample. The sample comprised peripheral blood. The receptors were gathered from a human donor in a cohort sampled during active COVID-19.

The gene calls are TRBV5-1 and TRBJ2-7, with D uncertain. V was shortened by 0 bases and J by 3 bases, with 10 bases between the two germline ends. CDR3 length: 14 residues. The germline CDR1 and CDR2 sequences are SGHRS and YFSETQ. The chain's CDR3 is CASSLVANDYEQYF. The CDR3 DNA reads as TGCGCCAGCAGCTTGGTCGCTAATGACTACGAGCAGTACTTC.

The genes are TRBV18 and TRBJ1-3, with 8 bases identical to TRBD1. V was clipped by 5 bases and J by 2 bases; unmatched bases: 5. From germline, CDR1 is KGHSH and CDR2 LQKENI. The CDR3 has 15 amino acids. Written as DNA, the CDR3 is TGTGCCAGCTCAACGGGGACAGGAACTGGAAACACCATATATTTT. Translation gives CASSTGTGTGNTIYF.

The CDR3 sequence is CASSQDISPLHF. Here the CDR3 DNA reads TGTGCCAGCAGCCAAGATATATCACCCCTCCACTTT. V usage is TRBV3-1 (or the pseudogene TRBV3-2) and J usage is TRBJ1-6, with D hard to call. CDR1 and CDR2 (germline): LGHDT, YNNKEL (reference sequence). The V end lost 0 bases, the J end lost 10 bases, and 4 bases lay between the germline ends. CDR3 length: 12 residues.

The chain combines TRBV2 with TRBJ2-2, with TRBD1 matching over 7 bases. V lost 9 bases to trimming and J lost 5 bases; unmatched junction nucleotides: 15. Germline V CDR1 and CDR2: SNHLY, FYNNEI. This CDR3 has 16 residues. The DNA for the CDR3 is TGTGCCAGAGAAAGTACCGGGACAGCGAGAACCGGGGAGCTGTTTTTT. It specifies CARESTGTARTGELFF.

Here the CDR3 reads CASSQSVSTQHF. CDR3 nucleotide sequence: TGTGCCAGCAGTCAGTCAGTCAGTACCCAGCATTTT. The chain combines TRBV28 with TRBJ1-5, with no clear D. V was shortened by 5 bases and J by 11 bases, with 13 bases between the two germline ends. CDR3 length: 12 residues. The germline gives CDR1 MDHEN, CDR2 SYDVKM.

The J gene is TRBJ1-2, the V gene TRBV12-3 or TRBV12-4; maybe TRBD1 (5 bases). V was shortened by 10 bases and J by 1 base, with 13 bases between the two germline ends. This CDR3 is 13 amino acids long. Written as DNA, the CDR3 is TGTGCCATTACGTCAGGGAATAACTATGGCTACACCTTC. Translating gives CAITSGNNYGYTF.

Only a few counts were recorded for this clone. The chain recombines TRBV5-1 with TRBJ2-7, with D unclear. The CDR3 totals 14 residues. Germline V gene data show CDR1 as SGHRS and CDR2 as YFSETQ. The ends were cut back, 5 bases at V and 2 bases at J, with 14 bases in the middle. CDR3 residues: CASRVGQATYEQYF. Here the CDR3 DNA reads TGCGCCAGCAGGGTCGGTCAGGCCACCTACGAGCAGTACTTC.

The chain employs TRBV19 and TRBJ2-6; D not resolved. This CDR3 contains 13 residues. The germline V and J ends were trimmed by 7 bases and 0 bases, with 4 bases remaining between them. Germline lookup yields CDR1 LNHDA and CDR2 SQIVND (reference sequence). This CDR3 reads CASTSSGANVLTF. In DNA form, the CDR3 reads TGTGCCAGTACTAGCTCTGGGGCCAACGTCCTGACTTTC. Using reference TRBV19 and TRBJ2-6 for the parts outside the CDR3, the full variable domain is DGGITQSPKYLFRKEGQNVTLSCEQNLNHDAMYWYRQDPGQGLRLIYYSQIVNDFQKGDIAEGYSVSREKKESFPLTVTSAQKNPTAFYLCASTSSGANVLTFGAGSRLTVL.

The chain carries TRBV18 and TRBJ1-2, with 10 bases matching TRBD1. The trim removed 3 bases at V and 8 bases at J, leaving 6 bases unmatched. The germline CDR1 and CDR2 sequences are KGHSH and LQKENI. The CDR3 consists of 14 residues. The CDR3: CASSPGTGDEGYTF. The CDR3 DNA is TGTGCCAGCTCACCCGGGACAGGGGACGAGGGCTACACCTTC.

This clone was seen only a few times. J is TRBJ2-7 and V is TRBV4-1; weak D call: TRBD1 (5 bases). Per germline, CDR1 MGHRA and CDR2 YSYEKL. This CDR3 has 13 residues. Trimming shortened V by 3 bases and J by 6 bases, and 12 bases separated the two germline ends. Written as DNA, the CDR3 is TGCGCCAGCAGCCAGGAGATAGGGGCCGAGCAGTACTTC. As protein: CASSQEIGAEQYF.